This T cell receptor beta chain was captured by sequencing in a study of blood T cell repertoires in COVID-19. Study-level background: In each case, the material was cDNA or gDNA derived from T cells, B-cell-depleted T cells, or PBMCs.

Original processing methods: Using reference gene primer amplification, nucleated cell counts were estimated. Assay used: immunoSEQ multiplex PCR; TCRdb lists only in-frame clones, some missing. V and J calls plus clone size are reproduced from that table; the DNA served to infer D and trimming. The sample has about 310,000 clones, around nine tenths seen once. Trimming took 7 bases from V and 7 from J; bases not matched to a gene: 10. CDR3 size: 14 residues. CDR1 MNHEY and CDR2 SVGAGI come from the germline V gene. Participant-reported clinical history was the basis for cohort assignment. Among Cohort 3 donors, those recovered had two negative PCRs, clearance, or symptom resolution.

This receptor was taken from a woman in her 40s who had recovered from COVID-19. The sequencing input was PBMCs or T cells enriched from blood (not recorded which). This chain uses TRBV6-5 with TRBJ2-1; the match to TRBD2 covers 7 bases. The CDR3 here is CASTSRTSFNEQFF. For the CDR3, the DNA is TGTGCCAGCACCTCCAGGACTAGTTTTAATGAGCAGTTCTTC.